This paragraph reports one TCR beta chain. The antigen it recognizes is unknown. Base quality data are lacking; no much larger clone is found one base away. Library preparation employed multiplex PCR. The sequencer was an Illumina HiSeq 4000. To build TCR beta libraries, CDR3 regions were amplified by Arm-PCR using iRepertoire HTBI primers. Before sequencing, the PCR products underwent gel purification. The authors processed their data as follows. Gene usage analysis of CDR3 amino acid clonotypes used the 55 to 80 TRBV and 12 to 15 TRBJ segments found across samples. COPE and FqMerger were used to merge filtered high-quality paired reads into contigs. BLAST was used to align contigs to IMGT TRBV, TRBD and TRBJ reference genes, and CDR3 was defined according to IMGT. Clonotypes above 0.1% frequency were classified as highly expanded clones. Shannon entropy served as the measure of repertoire diversity, while the Gini coefficient captured V-J evenness. Public clonotypes were defined as clonotypes shared by more than one individual. TCRdb's own reprocessing of the public reads used fastp at Q25 and MiXCR and kept productive beta chains. A single entry per CDR3 protein holds the most common genes and DNA from its merged rows. In this record, the V and J calls reflect TCRdb's handling and not the investigators' own analysis. This sample holds 700,000 or so distinct CDR3 sequences; roughly 30% were observed only once. Of the sample, roughly 40% is held by the ten largest clones.

This entry is derived from a study of regulatory T cells in long-lasting Graves disease (dated by TCRdb to about 2021). Regarding the research as a whole: Persistent Graves' disease was defined as antithyroid drug treatment for over 5 years with persistently positive TSH receptor autoantibodies. Peripheral blood TCR sequencing and RNA sequencing compared persistent Graves' disease patients with newly diagnosed Graves' disease patients. A total of approximately 35 samples were covered by TCR sequencing, comprising 13 persistent and 20 or so newly diagnosed Graves' disease patients. The study was conducted in China and was registered as a clinical trial. Antithyroid drugs had been taken for 8.5 to 13 years on average by persistent Graves' disease patients in the clinical cohort. The paper as a whole reports these results and caveats: Patients with persistent disease shared more public clonotypes (roughly 2,900) than newly diagnosed patients did (about 970). TRBV28, TRBJ1-2 and TRBJ2-5 were preferentially used in persistent disease, while TRBV20-1 and TRBJ2-1 were favored in newly diagnosed disease. Sequencing and analysis were limited to the TCR beta chain. Compared with newly diagnosed patients, patients with persistent Graves' disease had lower TCR Shannon entropy and fewer highly expanded clones, which suggests clonal expansion. The authors acknowledged the small sample size as a limitation that may reduce accuracy. Peripheral blood alone was examined, since thyroid tissue, which constituted the primary lesion, could not be accessed.

The sample's time point, from its label and the paper: persistent/refractory GD, antithyroid drugs over 5 years with positive TRAb. For both TCR sequencing and RNA sequencing, RNA was extracted from PBMCs using TRIzol. Graves' disease was diagnosed according to American Thyroid Association guidelines. Patients for the study were recruited at an endocrinology department in Xi'an, China. Each patient gave 7 to 9.5 milliliters of peripheral blood, collected in an EDTA anticoagulant tube. PBMCs were isolated by Ficoll Paque Plus density gradient separation without further T cell sorting. An Agilent 2100 Bioanalyzer and agarose gel were used to check RNA quality, and a NanoDrop 2000 was used to measure RNA concentration. The CDR3 contains 17 residues, cysteine and phenylalanine counted. Only CDR3 DNA remains: 51 bases, in frame from the first base. According to the germline V gene, CDR1 reads SGHTA and CDR2 reads FQGNSA. V sheds 3 bases and J sheds 0 bases, leaving 14 bases between their ends.

Sequences were derived from peripheral blood mononuclear cells (PBMCs), sampled when the disease was refractory, from a patient treated with antithyroid drugs. Recombination linked TRBV7-2 to TRBJ1-4; the best D guess is TRBD1, with 5 bases matching. The receptor was isolated from a female donor with Graves disease. CDR3 loop: CASSFGGWGATNEKLFF. The DNA is TGTGCCAGCAGCTTCGGGGGGTGGGGTGCAACTAATGAAAAACTGTTTTTT.